The clone carrying this T cell receptor (beta chain) occurred a few times. Its antigen is unknown. The data were obtained in a study of T-cell memory formation after mild COVID-19. Points from the study as a whole: Within pre-infection memory, some responding clones were found, suggesting cross-reactive memory joined. While clones contracting from day 15 to 85 were balanced between CD4 and CD8, later expanders leaned CD4+. Mainly in CM and EM were contracting CD4+ clones; CD8+ were in EMRA.

The authors produced TCR alpha and TCR beta cDNA libraries with sample barcodes and UMIs by 5'RACE using constant-segment primers. MiXCR, applied by TCRdb to the 5' RACE reads, yields one record per CDR3 protein. Here the sample spans about 410,000 distinct CDR3 sequences, under 25% being singletons. Sequenced material: PBMCs or a T cell subset sorted from them (not recorded which). This sequence was found in an adult woman who had mild COVID-19 (a few samples of this study predate the infection). Cell type and time point are not known.

Here the CDR3 DNA reads TGCAGTGCTCAGCTGCCTTTCACAGATACGCAGTATTTT. Protein sequence: CSAQLPFTDTQYF. The genes are TRBV20-1 and TRBJ2-3; no clear D gene. The germline gives CDR1 DFQATT, CDR2 SNEGSKA (reference sequence). The CDR3 extends over 13 amino acids. With 5 bases removed from V and 2 bases from J, the gap between germline ends came to 11 bases.